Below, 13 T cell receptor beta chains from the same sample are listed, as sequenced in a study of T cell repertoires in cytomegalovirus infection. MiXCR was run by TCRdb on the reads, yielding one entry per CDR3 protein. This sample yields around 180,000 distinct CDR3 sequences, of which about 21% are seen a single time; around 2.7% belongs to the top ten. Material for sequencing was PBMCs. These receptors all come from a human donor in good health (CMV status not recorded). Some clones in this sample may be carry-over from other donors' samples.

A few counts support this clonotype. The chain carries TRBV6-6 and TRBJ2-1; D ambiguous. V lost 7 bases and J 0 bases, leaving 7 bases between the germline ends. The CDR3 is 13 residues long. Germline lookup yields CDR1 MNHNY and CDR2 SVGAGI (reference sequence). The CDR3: CASNPGSYNEQFF. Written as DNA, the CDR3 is TGTGCCAGCAATCCAGGCTCCTACAATGAGCAGTTCTTC.

The CDR3 DNA reads TGCAGTGTTACCGGGAGCCCCTCCTACAATGAGCAGTTCTTC. Protein sequence: CSVTGSPSYNEQFF. The rearrangement links TRBV20-1 to TRBJ2-1; TRBD2 might be the D (6 bases). V lost 7 bases to trimming and J lost 0 bases, with 13 bases between them. This CDR3 is 14 amino acids long. Germline-derived CDR1 and CDR2 are DFQATT and SNEGSKA (reference sequence).

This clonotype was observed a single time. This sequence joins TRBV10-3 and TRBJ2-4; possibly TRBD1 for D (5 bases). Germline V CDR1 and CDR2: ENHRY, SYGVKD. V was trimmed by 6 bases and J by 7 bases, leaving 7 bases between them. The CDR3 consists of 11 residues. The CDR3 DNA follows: TGTGCCATCAGCGCAGGGAACATTCAGTACTTC. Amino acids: CAISAGNIQYF.

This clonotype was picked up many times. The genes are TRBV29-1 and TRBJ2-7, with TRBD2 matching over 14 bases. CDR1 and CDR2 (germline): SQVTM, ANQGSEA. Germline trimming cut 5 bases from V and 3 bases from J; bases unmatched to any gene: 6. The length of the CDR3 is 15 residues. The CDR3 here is CSVRSGTSGSYEQYF. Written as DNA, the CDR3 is TGCAGCGTTCGTTCCGGGACTAGCGGGAGCTACGAGCAGTACTTC.

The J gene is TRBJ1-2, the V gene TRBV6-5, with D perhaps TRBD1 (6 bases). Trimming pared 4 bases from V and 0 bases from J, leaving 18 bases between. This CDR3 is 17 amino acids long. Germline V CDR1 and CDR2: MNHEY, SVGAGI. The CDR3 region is CASSSTRSDSSNYGYTF. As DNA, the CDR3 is TGTGCCAGCAGTTCCACGCGATCGGACAGTTCTAACTATGGCTACACCTTC.

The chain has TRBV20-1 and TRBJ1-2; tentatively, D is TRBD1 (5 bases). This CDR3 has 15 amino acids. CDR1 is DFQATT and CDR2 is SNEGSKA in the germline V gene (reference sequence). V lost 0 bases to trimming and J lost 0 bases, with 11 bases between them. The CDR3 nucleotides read TGCAGTGCTAGAGACCCGGGACGGACTAACTATGGCTACACCTTC. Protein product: CSARDPGRTNYGYTF.

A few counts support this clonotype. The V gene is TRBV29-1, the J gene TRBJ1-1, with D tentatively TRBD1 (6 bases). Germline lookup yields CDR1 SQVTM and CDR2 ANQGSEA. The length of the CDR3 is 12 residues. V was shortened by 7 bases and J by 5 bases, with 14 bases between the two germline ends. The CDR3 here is CSGQGSGTEAFF. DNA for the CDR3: TGCAGCGGCCAGGGGTCGGGAACTGAAGCTTTCTTT.

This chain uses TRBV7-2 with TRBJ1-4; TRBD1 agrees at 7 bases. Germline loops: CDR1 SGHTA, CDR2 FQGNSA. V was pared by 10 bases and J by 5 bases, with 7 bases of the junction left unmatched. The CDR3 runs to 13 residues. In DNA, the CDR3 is TGTGCCACCCGTGGACAGGTGAATGAAAAACTGTTTTTT. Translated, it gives CATRGQVNEKLFF.

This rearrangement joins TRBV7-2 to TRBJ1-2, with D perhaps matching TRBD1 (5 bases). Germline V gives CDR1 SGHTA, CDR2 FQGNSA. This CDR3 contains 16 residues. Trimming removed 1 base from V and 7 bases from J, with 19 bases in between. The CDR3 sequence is CASSLDSRAGLSGYTF. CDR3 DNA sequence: TGTGCCAGCAGCTTAGACTCGAGGGCAGGGCTTAGTGGCTACACCTTC.

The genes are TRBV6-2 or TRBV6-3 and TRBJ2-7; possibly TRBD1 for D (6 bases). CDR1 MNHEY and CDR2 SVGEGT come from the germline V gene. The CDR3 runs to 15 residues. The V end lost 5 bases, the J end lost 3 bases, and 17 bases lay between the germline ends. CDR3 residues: CASSLWGQAVYEQYF. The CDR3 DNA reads TGTGCCAGCAGTCTTTGGGGACAAGCGGTCTACGAGCAGTACTTC.

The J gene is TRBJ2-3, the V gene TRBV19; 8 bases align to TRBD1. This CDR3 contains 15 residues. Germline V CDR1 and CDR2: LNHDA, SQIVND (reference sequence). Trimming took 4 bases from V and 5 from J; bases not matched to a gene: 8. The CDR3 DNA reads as TGTGCCAGTAGTACCGGACAGGGAGTCGGAGATACGCAGTATTTT. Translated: CASSTGQGVGDTQYF.

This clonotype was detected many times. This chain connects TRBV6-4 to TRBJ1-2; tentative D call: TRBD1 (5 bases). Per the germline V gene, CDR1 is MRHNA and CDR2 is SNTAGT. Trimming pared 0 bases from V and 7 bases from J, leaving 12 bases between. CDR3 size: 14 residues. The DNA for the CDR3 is TGTGCCAGCAGTGACTCATCGGGGCTCGCTGGCTACACCTTC. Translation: CASSDSSGLAGYTF.

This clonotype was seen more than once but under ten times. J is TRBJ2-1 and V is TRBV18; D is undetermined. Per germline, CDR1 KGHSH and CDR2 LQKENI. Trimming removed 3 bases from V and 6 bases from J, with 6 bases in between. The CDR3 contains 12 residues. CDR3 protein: CASSPPLNEQFF. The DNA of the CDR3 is TGTGCCAGCTCACCCCCCCTCAATGAGCAGTTCTTC. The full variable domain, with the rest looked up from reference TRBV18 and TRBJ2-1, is NAGVMQNPRHLVRRRGQEARLRCSPMKGHSHVYWYRQLPEEGLKFMVYLQKENIIDESGMPKERFSAEFPKEGPSILRIQQVVRGDSAAYFCASSPPLNEQFFGPGTRLTVL.